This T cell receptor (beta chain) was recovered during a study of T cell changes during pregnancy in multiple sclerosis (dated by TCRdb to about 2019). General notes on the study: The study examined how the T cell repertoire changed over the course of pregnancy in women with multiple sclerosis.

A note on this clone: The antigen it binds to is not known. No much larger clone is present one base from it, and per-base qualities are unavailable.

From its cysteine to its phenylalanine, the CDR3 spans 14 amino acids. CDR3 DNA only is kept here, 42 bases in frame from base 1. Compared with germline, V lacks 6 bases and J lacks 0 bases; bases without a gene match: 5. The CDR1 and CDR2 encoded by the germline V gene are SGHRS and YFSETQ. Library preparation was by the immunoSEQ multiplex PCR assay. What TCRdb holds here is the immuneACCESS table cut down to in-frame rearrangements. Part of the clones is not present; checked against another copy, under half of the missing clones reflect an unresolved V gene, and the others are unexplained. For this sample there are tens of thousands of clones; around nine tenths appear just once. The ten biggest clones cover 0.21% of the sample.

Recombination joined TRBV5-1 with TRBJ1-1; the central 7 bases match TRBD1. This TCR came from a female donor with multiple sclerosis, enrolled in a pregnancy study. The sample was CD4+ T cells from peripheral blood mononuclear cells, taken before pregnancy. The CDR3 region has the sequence CASTRGQMNTEAFF. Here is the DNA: TGCGCCAGCACCCGGGGACAGATGAACACTGAAGCTTTCTTT. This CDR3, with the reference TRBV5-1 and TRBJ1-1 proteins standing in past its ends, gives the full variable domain KAGVTQTPRYLIKTRGQQVTLSCSPISGHRSVSWYQQTPGQGLQFLFEYFSETQRNKGNFPGRFSGRQFSNSRSEMNVSTLELGDSALYLCASTRGQMNTEAFFGQGTRLTVV.